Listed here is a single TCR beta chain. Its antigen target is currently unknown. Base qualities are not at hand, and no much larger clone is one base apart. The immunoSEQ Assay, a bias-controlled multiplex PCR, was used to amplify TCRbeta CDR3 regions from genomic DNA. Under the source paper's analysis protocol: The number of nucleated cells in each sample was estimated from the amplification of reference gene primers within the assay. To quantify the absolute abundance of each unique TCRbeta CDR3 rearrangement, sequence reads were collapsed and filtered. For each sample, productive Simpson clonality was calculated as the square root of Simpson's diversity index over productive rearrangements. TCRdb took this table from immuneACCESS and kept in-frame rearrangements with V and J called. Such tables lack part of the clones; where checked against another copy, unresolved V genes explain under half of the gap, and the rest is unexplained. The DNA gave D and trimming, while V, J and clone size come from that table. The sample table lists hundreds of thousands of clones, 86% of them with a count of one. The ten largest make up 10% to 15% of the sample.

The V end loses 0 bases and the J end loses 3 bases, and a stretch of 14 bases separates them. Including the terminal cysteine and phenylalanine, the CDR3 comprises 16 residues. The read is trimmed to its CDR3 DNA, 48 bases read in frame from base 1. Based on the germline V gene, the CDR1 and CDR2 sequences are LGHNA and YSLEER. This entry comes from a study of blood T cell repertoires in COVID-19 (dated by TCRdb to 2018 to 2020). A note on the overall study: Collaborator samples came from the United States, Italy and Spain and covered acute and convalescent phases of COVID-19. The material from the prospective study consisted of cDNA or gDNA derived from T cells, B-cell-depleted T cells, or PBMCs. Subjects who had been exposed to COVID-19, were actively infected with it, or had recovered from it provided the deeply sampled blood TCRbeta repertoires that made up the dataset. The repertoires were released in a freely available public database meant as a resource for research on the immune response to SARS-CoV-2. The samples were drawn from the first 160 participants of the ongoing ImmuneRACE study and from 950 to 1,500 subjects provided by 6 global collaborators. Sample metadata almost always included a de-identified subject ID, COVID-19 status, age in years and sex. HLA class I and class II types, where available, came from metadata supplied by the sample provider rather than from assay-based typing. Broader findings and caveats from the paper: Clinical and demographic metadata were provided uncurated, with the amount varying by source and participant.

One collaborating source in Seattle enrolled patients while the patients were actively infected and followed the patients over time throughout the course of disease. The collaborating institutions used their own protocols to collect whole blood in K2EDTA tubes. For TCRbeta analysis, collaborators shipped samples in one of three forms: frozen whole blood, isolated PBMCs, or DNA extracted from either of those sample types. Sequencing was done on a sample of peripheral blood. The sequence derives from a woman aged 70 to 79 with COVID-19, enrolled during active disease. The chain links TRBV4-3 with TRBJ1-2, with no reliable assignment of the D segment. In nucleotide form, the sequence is TGCGCCAGCAGCCAAGAGGGCTGGGCTCTCCACTATGGCTACACCTTC. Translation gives CASSQEGWALHYGYTF.